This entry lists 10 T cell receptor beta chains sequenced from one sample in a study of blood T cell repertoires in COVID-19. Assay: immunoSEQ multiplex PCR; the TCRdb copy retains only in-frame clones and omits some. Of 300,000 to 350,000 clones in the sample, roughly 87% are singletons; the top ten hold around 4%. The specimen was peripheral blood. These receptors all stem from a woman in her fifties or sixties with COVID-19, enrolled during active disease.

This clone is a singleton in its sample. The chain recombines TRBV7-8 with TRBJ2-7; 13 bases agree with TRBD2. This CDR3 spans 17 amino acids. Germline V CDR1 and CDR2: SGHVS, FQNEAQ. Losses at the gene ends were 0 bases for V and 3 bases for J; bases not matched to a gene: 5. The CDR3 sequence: CASSLAQTSGGIYEQYF. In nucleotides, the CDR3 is TGTGCCAGCAGCTTAGCGCAGACTAGCGGGGGGATCTACGAGCAGTACTTC.

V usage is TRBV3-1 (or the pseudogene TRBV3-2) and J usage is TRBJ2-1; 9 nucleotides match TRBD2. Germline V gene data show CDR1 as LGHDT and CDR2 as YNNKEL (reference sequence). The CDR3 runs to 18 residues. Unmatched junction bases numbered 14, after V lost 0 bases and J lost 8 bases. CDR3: CASSQDKGSGGPGDEQFF. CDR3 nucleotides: TGTGCCAGCAGCCAAGATAAGGGTAGCGGGGGCCCGGGCGATGAGCAGTTCTTC.

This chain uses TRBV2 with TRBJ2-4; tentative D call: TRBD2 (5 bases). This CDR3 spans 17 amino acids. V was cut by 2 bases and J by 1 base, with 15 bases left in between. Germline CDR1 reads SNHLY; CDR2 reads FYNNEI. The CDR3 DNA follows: TGTGCCAGCAGTGAAAGGCCCGAGGGTATGGCCAAAAACATTCAGTACTTC. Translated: CASSERPEGMAKNIQYF.

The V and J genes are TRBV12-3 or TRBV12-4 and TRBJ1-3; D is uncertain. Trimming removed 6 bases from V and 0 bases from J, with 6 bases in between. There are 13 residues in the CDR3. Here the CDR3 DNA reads TGTGCCAGCAGGAGGAACTCTGGAAACACCATATATTTT. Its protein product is CASRRNSGNTIYF.

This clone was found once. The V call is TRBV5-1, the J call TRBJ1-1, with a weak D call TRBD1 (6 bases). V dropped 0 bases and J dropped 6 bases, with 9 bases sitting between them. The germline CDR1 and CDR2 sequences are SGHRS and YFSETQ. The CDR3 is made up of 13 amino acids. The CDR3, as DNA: TGCGCCAGCAGCTTGGGGGGACATCCTGAAGCTTTCTTT. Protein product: CASSLGGHPEAFF.

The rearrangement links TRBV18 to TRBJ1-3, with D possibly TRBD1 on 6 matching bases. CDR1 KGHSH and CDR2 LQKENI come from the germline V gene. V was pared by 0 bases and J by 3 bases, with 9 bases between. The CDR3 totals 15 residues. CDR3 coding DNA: TGTGCCAGCTCACCACCGGGGGCGCGTGGAAACACCATATATTTT. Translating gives CASSPPGARGNTIYF.

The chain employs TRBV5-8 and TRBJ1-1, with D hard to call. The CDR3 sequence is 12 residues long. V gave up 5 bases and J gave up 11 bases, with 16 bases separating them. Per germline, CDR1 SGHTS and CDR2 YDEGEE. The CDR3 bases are TGTGCCAGCAGTCAACAGATAGGAAGTGCTTTCTTT. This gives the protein CASSQQIGSAFF.

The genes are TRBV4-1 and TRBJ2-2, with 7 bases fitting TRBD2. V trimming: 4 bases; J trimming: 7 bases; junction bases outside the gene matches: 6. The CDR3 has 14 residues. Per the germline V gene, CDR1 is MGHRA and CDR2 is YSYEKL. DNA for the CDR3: TGCGCCAGCAGCCTCCCGGGGGGAATCGGGGAGCTGTTTTTT. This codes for CASSLPGGIGELFF.

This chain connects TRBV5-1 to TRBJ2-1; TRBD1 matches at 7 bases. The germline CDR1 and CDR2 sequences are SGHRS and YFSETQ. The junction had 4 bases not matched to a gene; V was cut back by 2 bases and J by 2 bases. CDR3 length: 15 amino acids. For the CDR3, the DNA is TGCGCCAGCAGCTTAATAGGACAGGCCTACAATGAGCAGTTCTTC. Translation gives CASSLIGQAYNEQFF.

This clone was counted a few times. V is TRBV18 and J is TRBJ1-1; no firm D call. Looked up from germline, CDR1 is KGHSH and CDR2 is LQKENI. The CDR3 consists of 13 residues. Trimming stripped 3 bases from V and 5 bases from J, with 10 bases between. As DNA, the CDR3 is TGTGCCAGCTCACCTTTGAAGGAGACTGAAGCTTTCTTT. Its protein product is CASSPLKETEAFF. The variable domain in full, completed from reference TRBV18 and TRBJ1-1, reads NAGVMQNPRHLVRRRGQEARLRCSPMKGHSHVYWYRQLPEEGLKFMVYLQKENIIDESGMPKERFSAEFPKEGPSILRIQQVVRGDSAAYFCASSPLKETEAFFGQGTRLTVV.